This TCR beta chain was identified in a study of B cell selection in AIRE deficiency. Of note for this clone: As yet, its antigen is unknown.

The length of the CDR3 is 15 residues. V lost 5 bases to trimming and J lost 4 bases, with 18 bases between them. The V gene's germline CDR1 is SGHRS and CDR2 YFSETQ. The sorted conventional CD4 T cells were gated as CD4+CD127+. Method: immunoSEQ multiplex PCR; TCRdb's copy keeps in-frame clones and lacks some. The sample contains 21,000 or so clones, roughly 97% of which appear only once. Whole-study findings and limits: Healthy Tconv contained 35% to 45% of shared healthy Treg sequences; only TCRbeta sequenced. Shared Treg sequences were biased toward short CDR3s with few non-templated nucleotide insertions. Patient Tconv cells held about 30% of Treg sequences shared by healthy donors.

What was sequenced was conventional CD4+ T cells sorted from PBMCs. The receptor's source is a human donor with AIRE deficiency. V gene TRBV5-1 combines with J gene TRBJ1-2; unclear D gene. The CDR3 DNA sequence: TGCGCCAGCAGTCCGTCCAACGGGAGATCCTATGGCTACACCTTC. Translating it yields CASSPSNGRSYGYTF.